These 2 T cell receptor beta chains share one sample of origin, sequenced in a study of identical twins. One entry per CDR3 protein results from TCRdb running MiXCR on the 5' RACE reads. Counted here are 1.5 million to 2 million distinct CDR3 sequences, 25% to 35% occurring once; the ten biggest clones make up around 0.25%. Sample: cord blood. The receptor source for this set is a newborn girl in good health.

The chain's CDR3 is CSAVASPLQYF. The CDR3, as DNA: TGCAGTGCTGTGGCCTCTCCCCTTCAGTACTTC. The chain carries TRBV20-1 and TRBJ2-4, with D unresolved. Germline V gene lookup returns CDR1 DFQATT and CDR2 SNEGSKA (reference sequence). Trimming took off 5 bases at V and 11 bases at J, with 13 bases between the two ends. The length of the CDR3 is 11 residues.

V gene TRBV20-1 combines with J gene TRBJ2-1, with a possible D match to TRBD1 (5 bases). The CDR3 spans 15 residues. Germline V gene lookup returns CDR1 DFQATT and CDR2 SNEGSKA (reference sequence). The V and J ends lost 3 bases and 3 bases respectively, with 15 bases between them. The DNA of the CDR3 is TGCAGTGCTAGTTACAGGACCCGGATCTACAATGAGCAGTTCTTC. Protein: CSASYRTRIYNEQFF.